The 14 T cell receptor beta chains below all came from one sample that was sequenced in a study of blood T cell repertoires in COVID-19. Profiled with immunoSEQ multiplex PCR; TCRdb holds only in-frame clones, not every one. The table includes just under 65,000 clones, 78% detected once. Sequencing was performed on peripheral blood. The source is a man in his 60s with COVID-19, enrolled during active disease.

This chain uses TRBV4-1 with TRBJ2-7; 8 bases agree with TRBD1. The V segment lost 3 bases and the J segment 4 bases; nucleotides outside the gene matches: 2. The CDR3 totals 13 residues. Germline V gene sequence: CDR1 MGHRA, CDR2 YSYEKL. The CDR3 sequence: CASSQQGAYEQYF. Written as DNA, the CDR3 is TGCGCCAGCAGCCAGCAGGGGGCTTACGAGCAGTACTTC.

CDR3 nucleotide sequence: TGTGCCAGCAGCAGAAGGGGGGGAGGAGCTTTCTTT. Translating it yields CASSRRGGGAFF. V gene TRBV25-1 combines with J gene TRBJ1-1; D is possibly TRBD1 (6 bases). Germline loops: CDR1 MGHDK, CDR2 SYGVNS. Trimming shortened V by 6 bases and J by 10 bases, and 15 bases separated the two germline ends. This CDR3 spans 12 amino acids.

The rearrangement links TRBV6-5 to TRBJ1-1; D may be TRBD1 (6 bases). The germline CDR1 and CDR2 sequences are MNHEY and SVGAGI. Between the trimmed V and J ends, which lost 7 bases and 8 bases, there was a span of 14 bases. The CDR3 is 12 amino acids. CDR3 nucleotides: TGTGCCAGCAAGGGTCGGACAGACGAAGCTTTCTTT. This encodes CASKGRTDEAFF.

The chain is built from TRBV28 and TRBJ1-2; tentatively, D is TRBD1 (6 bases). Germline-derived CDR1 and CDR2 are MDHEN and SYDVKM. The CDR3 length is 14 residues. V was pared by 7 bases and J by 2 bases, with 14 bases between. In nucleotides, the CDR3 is TGTGCCAGCACCTGGGAGGGACACAACTATGGCTACACCTTC. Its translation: CASTWEGHNYGYTF.

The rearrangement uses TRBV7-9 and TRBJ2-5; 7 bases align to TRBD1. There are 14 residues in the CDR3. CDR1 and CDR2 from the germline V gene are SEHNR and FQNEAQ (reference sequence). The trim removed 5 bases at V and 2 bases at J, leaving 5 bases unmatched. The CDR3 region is CASSAGQAQETQYF. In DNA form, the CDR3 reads TGTGCCAGCAGCGCAGGACAGGCGCAAGAGACCCAGTACTTC.

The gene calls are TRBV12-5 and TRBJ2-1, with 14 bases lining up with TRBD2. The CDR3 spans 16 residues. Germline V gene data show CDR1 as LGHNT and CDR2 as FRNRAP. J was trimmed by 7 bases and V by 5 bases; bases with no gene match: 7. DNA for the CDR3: TGTGCTAGTGGTCTTCGGACTAGCGGGAGGCCTAATGAGCAGTTCTTC. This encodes CASGLRTSGRPNEQFF.

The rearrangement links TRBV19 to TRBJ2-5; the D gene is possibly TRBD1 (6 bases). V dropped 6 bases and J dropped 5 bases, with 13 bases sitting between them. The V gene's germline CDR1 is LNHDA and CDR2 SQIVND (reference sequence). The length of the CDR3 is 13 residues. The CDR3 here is CASSTLGAETQYF. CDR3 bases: TGTGCCAGTAGCACCCTGGGGGCGGAGACCCAGTACTTC. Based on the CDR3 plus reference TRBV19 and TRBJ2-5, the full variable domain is DGGITQSPKYLFRKEGQNVTLSCEQNLNHDAMYWYRQDPGQGLRLIYYSQIVNDFQKGDIAEGYSVSREKKESFPLTVTSAQKNPTAFYLCASSTLGAETQYFGPGTRLLVL.

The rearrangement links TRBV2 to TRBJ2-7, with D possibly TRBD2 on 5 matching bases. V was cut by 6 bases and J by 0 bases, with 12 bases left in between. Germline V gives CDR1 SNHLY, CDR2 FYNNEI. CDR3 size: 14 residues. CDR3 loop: CASRASGNSYEQYF. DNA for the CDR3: TGTGCCAGCAGGGCAAGCGGAAACTCCTACGAGCAGTACTTC.

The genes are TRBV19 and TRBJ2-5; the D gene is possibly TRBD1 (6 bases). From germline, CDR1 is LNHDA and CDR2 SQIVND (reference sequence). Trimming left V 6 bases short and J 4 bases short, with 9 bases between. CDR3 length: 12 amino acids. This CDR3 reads CASSQGLETQYF. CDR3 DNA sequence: TGTGCCAGTAGCCAGGGGTTAGAGACCCAGTACTTC.

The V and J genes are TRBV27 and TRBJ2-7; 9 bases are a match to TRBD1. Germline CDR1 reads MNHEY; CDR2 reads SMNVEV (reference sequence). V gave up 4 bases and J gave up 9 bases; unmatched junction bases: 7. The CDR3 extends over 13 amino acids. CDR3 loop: CASSSWDRVWQYF. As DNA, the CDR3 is TGTGCCAGCAGTTCCTGGGACAGGGTGTGGCAGTACTTC.

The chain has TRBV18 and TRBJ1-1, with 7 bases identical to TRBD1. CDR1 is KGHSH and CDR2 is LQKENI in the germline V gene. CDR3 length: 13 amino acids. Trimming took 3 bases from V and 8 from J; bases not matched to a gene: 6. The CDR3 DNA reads TGTGCCAGCTCACCGACAGGGTCAGCGGAAGCTTTCTTT. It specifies CASSPTGSAEAFF.

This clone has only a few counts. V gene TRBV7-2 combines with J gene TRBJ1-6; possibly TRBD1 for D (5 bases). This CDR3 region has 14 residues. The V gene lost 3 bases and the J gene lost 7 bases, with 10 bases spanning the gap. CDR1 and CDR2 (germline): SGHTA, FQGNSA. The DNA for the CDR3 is TGTGCCAGCAGCTTTAAGCAGGGCAATTCACCCCTCCACTTT. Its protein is CASSFKQGNSPLHF.

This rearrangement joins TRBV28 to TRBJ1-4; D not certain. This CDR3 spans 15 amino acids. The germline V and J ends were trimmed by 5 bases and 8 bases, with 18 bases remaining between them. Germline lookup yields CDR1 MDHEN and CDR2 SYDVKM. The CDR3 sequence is CASSLGRANGEKLFF. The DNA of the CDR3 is TGTGCCAGCAGTCTCGGGAGGGCGAATGGCGAAAAACTGTTTTTT.

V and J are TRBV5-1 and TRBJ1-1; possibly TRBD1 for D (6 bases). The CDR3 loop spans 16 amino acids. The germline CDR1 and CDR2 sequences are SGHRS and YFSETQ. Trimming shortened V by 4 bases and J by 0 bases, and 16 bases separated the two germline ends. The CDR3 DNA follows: TGCGCCAGCAGCGCCCTGGACAGCAGATTGAACACTGAAGCTTTCTTT. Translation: CASSALDSRLNTEAFF.